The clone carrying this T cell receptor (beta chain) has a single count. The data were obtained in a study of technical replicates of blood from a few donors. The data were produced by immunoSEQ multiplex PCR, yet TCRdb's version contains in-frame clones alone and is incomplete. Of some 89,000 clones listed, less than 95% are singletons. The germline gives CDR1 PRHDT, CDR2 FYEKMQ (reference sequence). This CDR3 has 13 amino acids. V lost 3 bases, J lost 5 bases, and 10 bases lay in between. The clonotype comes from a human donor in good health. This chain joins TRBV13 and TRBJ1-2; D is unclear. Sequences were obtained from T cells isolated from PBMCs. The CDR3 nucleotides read TGTGCCAGCAGCTTCGACTTAGTTTATGGCTACACCTTC. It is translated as CASSFDLVYGYTF.